This TCR delta chain was sequenced in a study of delta chain sequences of gamma delta T cells (dated by TCRdb to 2017 to 2019). The CDR3 starts with the cysteine, ends with the phenylalanine, and has 18 residues. Only CDR3 DNA remains: 54 bases, in frame from the first base. Relative to germline, V is 1 base shorter and J is 0 bases shorter, with 12 bases between their ends. Sequences GEAIGNYY (CDR1) and EKD (CDR2) are obtained from the germline V gene. Receptor libraries were prepared by 5' RACE. The instrument was an Illumina MiSeq. TCRdb called clones afresh from the public reads with CATT; identical DNA rows were later merged. For this sample the table gives fewer than 900 delta-chain clones, of which 20% to 25% were detected only once. The top ten constitute approximately 45% of the sample. This clone turned up a few times. The target of this receptor is not known. The sample holds no much larger clone one base away, and base qualities are not on file.

The rearrangement joined TRDV2 to TRDJ3, and perhaps TRDD3 as D gene, on 5 matching bases. The sequenced material came from either unsorted cells or a sorted T cell fraction (not recorded which). This clonotype originated in a human donor in good health. The DNA is as follows: TGTGCCTGTGACACGGCTGGGTCCAGCTCCTGGGACACCCGACAGATGTTTTTC. Translated, this gives CACDTAGSSSWDTRQMFF.